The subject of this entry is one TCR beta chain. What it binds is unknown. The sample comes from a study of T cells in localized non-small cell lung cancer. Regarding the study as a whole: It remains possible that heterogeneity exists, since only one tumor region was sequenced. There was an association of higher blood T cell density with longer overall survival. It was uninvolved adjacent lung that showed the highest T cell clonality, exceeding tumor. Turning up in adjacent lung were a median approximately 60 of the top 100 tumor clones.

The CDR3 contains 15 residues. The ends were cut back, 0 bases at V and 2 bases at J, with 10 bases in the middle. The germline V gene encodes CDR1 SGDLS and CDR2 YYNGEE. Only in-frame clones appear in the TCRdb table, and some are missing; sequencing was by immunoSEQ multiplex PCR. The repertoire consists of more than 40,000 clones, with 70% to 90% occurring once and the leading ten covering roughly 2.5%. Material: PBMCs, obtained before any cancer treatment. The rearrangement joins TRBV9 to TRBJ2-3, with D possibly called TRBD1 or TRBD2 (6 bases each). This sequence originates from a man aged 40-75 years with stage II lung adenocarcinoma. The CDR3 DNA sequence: TGTGCCAGCAGCGTAGGAGGGGGGTTCACAGATACGCAGTATTTT. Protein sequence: CASSVGGGFTDTQYF.